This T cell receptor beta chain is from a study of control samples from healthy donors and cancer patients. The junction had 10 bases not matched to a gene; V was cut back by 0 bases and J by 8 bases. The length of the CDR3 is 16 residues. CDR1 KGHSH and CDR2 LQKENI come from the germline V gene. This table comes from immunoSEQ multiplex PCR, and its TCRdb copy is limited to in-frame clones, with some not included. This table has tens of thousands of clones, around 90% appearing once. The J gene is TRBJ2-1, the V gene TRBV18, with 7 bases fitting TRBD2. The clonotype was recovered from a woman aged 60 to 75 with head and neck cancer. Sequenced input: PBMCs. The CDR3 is CASSPPSRGRGDEQFF. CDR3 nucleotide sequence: TGTGCCAGCTCACCACCGTCCCGCGGGAGAGGCGATGAGCAGTTCTTC.